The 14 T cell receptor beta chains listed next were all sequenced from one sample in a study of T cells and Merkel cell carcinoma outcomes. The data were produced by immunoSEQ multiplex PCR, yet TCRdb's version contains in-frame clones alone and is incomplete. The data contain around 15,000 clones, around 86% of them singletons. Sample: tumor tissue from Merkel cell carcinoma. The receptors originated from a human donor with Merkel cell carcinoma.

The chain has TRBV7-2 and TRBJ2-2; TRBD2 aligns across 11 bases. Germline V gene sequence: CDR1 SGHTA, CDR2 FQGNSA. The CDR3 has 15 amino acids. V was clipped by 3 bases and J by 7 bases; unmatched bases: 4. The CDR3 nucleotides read TGTGCCAGCAGCTTTACTAGCGGGGGAGGCGGGGAGCTGTTTTTT. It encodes CASSFTSGGGGELFF.

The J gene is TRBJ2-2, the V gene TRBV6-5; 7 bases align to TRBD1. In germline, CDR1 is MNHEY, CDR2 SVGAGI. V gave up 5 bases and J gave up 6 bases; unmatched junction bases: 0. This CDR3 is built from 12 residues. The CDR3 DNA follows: TGTGCCAGCAGTAGGGGGCCCGGGGAGCTGTTTTTT. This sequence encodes CASSRGPGELFF.

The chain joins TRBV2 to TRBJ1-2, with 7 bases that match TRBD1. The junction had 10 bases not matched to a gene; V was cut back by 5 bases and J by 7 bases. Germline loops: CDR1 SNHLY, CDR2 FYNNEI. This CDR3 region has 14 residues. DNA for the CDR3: TGTGCCAGCAGTACATGGACAGGAGCGAGTGGCTACACCTTC. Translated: CASSTWTGASGYTF.

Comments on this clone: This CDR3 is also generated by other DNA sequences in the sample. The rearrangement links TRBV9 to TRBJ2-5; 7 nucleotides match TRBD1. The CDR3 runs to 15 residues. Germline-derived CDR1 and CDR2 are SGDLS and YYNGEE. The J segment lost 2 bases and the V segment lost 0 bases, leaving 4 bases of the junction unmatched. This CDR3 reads CASSVGLGQQETQYF. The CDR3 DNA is TGTGCCAGCAGCGTAGGATTGGGACAGCAAGAGACCCAGTACTTC. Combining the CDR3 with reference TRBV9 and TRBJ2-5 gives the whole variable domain DSGVTQTPKHLITATGQRVTLRCSPRSGDLSVYWYQQSLDQGLQFLIQYYNGEERAKGNILERFSAQQFPDLHSELNLSSLELGDSALYFCASSVGLGQQETQYFGPGTRLLVL.

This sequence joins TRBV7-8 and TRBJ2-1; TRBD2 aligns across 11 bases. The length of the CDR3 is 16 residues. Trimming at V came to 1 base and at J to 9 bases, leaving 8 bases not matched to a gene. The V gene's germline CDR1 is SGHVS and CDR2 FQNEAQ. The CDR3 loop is CASSLVWTSGQTEQFF. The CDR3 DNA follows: TGTGCCAGCAGCTTAGTTTGGACTAGCGGGCAAACTGAGCAGTTCTTC.

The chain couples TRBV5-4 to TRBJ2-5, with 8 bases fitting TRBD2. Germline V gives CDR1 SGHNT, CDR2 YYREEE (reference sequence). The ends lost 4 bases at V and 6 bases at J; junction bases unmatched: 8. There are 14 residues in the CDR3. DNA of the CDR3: TGTGCCAGCAGCCCCCGGGGGGGGCTCAAGACCCAGTACTTC. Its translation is CASSPRGGLKTQYF.

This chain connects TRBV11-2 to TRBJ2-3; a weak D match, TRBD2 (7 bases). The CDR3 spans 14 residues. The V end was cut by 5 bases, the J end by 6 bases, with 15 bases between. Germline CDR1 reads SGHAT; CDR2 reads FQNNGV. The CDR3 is CASSRGSGGDTQYF. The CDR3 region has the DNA TGTGCCAGCAGCCGAGGGTCGGGGGGCGATACGCAGTATTTT.

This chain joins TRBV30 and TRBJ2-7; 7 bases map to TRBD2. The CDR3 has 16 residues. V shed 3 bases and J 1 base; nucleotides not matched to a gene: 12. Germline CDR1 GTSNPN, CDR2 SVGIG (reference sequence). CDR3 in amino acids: CAWSPSRTSLSYEQYF. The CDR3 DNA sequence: TGTGCCTGGAGCCCGTCAAGGACTAGTTTATCCTACGAGCAGTACTTC.

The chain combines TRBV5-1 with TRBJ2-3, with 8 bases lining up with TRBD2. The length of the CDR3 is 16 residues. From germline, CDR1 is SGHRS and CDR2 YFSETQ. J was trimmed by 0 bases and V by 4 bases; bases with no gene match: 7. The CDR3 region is CASSRAGGVSTDTQYF. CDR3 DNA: TGCGCCAGCAGCCGCGCGGGAGGCGTTAGCACAGATACGCAGTATTTT.

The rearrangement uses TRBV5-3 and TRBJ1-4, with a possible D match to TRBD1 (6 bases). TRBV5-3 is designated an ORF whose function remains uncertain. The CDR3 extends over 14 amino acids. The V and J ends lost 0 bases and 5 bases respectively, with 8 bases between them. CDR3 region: CARSLVGGNEKLFF. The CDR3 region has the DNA TGTGCCAGAAGCTTGGTAGGGGGAAATGAAAAACTGTTTTTT.

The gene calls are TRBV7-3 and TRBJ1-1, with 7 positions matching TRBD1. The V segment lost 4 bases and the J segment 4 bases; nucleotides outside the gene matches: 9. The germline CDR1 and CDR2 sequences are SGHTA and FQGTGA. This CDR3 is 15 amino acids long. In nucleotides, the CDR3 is TGTGCCAGCAGCTCTCAGATAGGGGGCTTCACTGAAGCTTTCTTT. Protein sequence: CASSSQIGGFTEAFF. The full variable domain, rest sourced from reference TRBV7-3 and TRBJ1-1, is GAGVSQTPSNKVTEKGKYVELRCDPISGHTALYWYRQSLGQGPEFLIYFQGTGAADDSGLPNDRFFAVRPEGSVSTLKIQRTERGDSAVYLCASSSQIGGFTEAFFGQGTRLTVV.

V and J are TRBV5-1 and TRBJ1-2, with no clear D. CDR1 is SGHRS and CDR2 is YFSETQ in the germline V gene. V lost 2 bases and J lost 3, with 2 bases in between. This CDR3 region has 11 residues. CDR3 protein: CASSLDYGYTF. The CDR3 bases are TGCGCCAGCAGCTTAGACTATGGCTACACCTTC.

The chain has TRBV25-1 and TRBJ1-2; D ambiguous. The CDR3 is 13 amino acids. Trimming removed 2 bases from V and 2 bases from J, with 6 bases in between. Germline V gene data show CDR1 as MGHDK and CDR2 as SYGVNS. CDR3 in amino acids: CASSEGGNYGYTF. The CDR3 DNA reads TGTGCCAGCAGTGAAGGAGGGAACTATGGCTACACCTTC.

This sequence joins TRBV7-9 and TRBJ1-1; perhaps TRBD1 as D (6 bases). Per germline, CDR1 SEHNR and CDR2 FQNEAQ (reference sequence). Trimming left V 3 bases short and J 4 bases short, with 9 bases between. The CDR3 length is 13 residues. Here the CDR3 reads CASSFQGSTEAFF. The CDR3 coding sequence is TGTGCCAGCAGCTTCCAGGGGTCCACTGAAGCTTTCTTT.